The 10 T cell receptor beta chains below come from one sample, sequenced in a study of robustness of blood B and T cell sequencing. A 5' template-switch oligo added a universal priming site during cDNA synthesis. The template-switch oligo carried a 12-nucleotide random UMI tagging each cDNA molecule. Using its own MiXCR run on the PCR reads, TCRdb lists one record per CDR3 protein. Of more than 1,500 distinct CDR3 sequences listed, approximately 75% are singletons. The template for TCR beta quantification was mRNA, not genomic DNA. The specimen sequenced was peripheral blood. The receptors derive from a human donor in good health.

The genes are TRBV12-3 or TRBV12-4 and TRBJ1-5, with D possibly matching TRBD1 (5 bases). This CDR3 is built from 14 residues. Trimming cost V 3 bases and J 3 bases, with 9 bases left between them. The CDR3: CASSLKGNNQPQHF. The CDR3 DNA is TGTGCCAGCAGTTTGAAGGGGAACAATCAGCCCCAGCATTTT.

The chain recombines TRBV5-1 with TRBJ2-1; possible D gene TRBD1, 5 bases. The CDR3 is 15 residues long. The germline V gene encodes CDR1 SGHRS and CDR2 YFSETQ. The V end was cut by 1 base, the J end by 3 bases, with 11 bases between. For the CDR3, the DNA is TGCGCCAGCAGCTTGTATGGGGCAGTCTACAATGAGCAGTTCTTC. Its protein product is CASSLYGAVYNEQFF.

The gene calls are TRBV2 and TRBJ1-5; 8 positions agree with TRBD1. The CDR3 runs 15 residues. J lost 6 bases, V lost 4 bases, and 8 bases had no gene match. CDR1 and CDR2 from the germline V gene are SNHLY and FYNNEI. CDR3 sequence: CASSGMTGVVQPQHF. Here the CDR3 DNA reads TGTGCCAGCAGTGGCATGACAGGGGTAGTTCAGCCCCAGCATTTT.

The V gene is TRBV7-6, the J gene TRBJ1-1; no definite D call. Germline assignment: CDR1 SGHVS and CDR2 FNYEAQ. The CDR3 spans 17 residues. Deletions cut 4 bases from V and 1 base from J, with 19 bases between. This CDR3 is CASSSRLGLWGNTEAFF. CDR3 DNA: TGTGCCAGCAGCTCCCGTTTGGGTTTGTGGGGGAACACTGAAGCTTTCTTT.

In its sample, this clonotype is hyperexpanded. This chain links TRBV6-1 with TRBJ1-1; maybe TRBD1 (5 bases). The CDR3 is 14 residues long. Germline V gives CDR1 MNHNS, CDR2 SASEGT. V was shortened by 3 bases and J by 1 base, with 9 bases between the two germline ends. CDR3 sequence (DNA): TGTGCCAGCAGTGAGGGGGTGGGGAACACTGAAGCTTTCTTT. Protein sequence: CASSEGVGNTEAFF.

This sequence joins TRBV6-4 and TRBJ2-2; 7 nucleotides agree with TRBD1. CDR1 MRHNA and CDR2 SNTAGT come from the germline V gene. With 2 bases clipped from V and 4 bases from J, the junction kept 4 bases outside the gene matches. The CDR3 loop spans 15 amino acids. In DNA, the CDR3 is TGTGCCAGCAGTGACGTGGCAGGGGGCACCGGGGAGCTGTTTTTT. It specifies CASSDVAGGTGELFF.

The chain couples TRBV29-1 to TRBJ1-4; D perhaps matches TRBD1 (5 bases). This CDR3 is 14 amino acids long. The V gene lost 6 bases and the J gene lost 8 bases, with 19 bases spanning the gap. The V gene's germline CDR1 is SQVTM and CDR2 ANQGSEA. The CDR3 DNA follows: TGCAGCGTCTCGATAGGAAAGGCAGGGGAAAAACTGTTTTTT. It is translated as CSVSIGKAGEKLFF. The entire variable domain, with the rest obtained from reference TRBV29-1 and TRBJ1-4, is as follows: SAVISQKPSRDICQRGTSLTIQCQVDSQVTMMFWYRQQPGQSLTLIATANQGSEATYESGFVIDKFPISRPNLTFSTLTVSNMSPEDSSIYLCSVSIGKAGEKLFFGSGTQLSVL.

The chain recombines TRBV20-1 with TRBJ1-3; D not certain. V lost 4 bases and J lost 2, with 3 bases in between. Germline V lookup: CDR1 DFQATT, CDR2 SNEGSKA (reference sequence). CDR3 size: 11 residues. CDR3 residues: CSAITGNTIYF. For the CDR3, the DNA is TGCAGTGCTATCACTGGAAACACCATATATTTT.

This chain links TRBV4-2 with TRBJ2-2; 14 positions match TRBD2. Germline V gene data show CDR1 as LGHNA and CDR2 as YNFKEQ. Unmatched junction bases numbered 4, after V lost 7 bases and J lost 0 bases. The length of the CDR3 is 17 residues. CDR3 loop: CASTRTSGGSNTGELFF. DNA for the CDR3: TGTGCCAGCACCCGGACTAGCGGGGGGTCGAACACCGGGGAGCTGTTTTTT.

V usage is TRBV30 and J usage is TRBJ1-3; no reliable D call. There are 14 residues in the CDR3. Germline V CDR1 and CDR2: GTSNPN, SVGIG (reference sequence). Trimming took 0 bases from V and 5 from J, leaving 11 bases between them. The CDR3 is CAWSVGLGRNTIYF. The CDR3 bases are TGTGCCTGGAGTGTTGGTCTGGGAAGAAACACCATATATTTT.